The T cell receptor beta chain under discussion was sequenced for a study of blood T cell repertoires in COVID-19. Across the whole study: COVID-19 samples from acute and convalescent phases originated in the United States, Italy and Spain.

The authors' processing: The authors estimated nucleated cell counts from reference gene primer amplification. This table comes from immunoSEQ multiplex PCR, and its TCRdb copy is limited to in-frame clones, with some not included. V and J calls and clone size follow that table, whereas D and trimming were derived from the DNA. The sample consists of about 100,000 clones, 80% to 90% of them appearing once. The length of the CDR3 is 18 residues. The source is a man in his 60s with acute or convalescent COVID-19. What was sequenced was peripheral blood. V and J are TRBV21-1 and TRBJ1-5; TRBD1 reflects the table's D call only, with no check against the DNA. TRBV21-1 is deemed a pseudogene. The CDR3 loop is CASSPGWGQEMCNQPQHF. CDR3 DNA: TGTGCCAGCAGCCCAGGATGGGGCCAAGAGATGTGCAATCAGCCCCAGCATTTT.